These 31 T cell receptor beta chains were all obtained from the same sample, sequenced in a study of response to subunit inactivated influenza vaccine. TCRdb fed the RT-PCR reads into MiXCR, producing one record per CDR3 protein. In the table there are roughly 500,000 distinct CDR3 sequences, roughly a quarter of which are singletons. These sequences were also reported in another study, on T cells expressing NK-cell markers. As that report states: 5'RACE template switching with UMIs produced the TCR beta cDNA.

The material sequenced was CD4+ T cells sorted from PBMCs, taken 11 to 12 days after vaccination. The source of these receptors is a man aged 50 to 60 who received an inactivated influenza vaccine.

The sample holds a few counts of this clonotype. The V and J genes are TRBV5-6 and TRBJ2-4; 8 nucleotides agree with TRBD1. J was trimmed by 6 bases and V by 5 bases; bases with no gene match: 10. The germline gives CDR1 SGHDT, CDR2 YYEEEE. The CDR3 contains 15 residues. The CDR3 nucleotides read TGTGCCAGCAGTTTTACGAACAGGGGGAGAAACATTCAGTACTTC. Amino acids: CASSFTNRGRNIQYF.

In its sample, this clonotype was seen many times. The chain combines TRBV12-3 or TRBV12-4 with TRBJ2-5; D remains ambiguous. This CDR3 comprises 14 residues. The V and J ends lost 1 base and 4 bases respectively, with 10 bases between them. The CDR3 sequence: CASSLVGGGETQYF. The CDR3 bases are TGTGCCAGCAGTTTAGTGGGCGGCGGAGAGACCCAGTACTTC.

V gene TRBV6-5 combines with J gene TRBJ1-4, with a weak D call TRBD1 (5 bases). V gave up 0 bases and J gave up 4 bases, with 9 bases separating them. CDR3 length: 15 amino acids. CDR1 MNHEY and CDR2 SVGAGI come from the germline V gene. CDR3 sequence: CASSYSGRINEKLFF. In nucleotides, the CDR3 is TGTGCCAGCAGTTACTCGGGGCGAATTAATGAAAAACTGTTTTTT.

The chain is built from TRBV20-1 and TRBJ1-2; D is unresolved. Trimming pared 6 bases from V and 8 bases from J, leaving 16 bases between. This CDR3 has 12 residues. Germline-derived CDR1 and CDR2 are DFQATT and SNEGSKA (reference sequence). CDR3 loop: CSAERGGVGYTF. Here the CDR3 DNA reads TGCAGTGCCGAGCGGGGTGGAGTAGGCTACACCTTC.

J is TRBJ2-4 and V is TRBV5-5; 8 nucleotides match TRBD1. This CDR3 has 15 residues. Germline loops: CDR1 SGHKS, CDR2 YYEKEE (reference sequence). Germline trimming cut 2 bases from V and 8 bases from J; bases unmatched to any gene: 9. The CDR3 here is CASSLLTGEMDIQYF. In DNA form, the CDR3 reads TGTGCCAGCAGCTTATTGACAGGGGAGATGGACATTCAGTACTTC.

The chain links TRBV7-8 to TRBJ2-2; D not resolved. Per the germline V gene, CDR1 is SGHVS and CDR2 is FQNEAQ. V lost 3 bases and J lost 3, with 8 bases in between. This CDR3 spans 14 amino acids. CDR3 amino acids: CASSFAGYTGELFF. Written as DNA, the CDR3 is TGTGCCAGCAGCTTTGCAGGTTACACCGGGGAGCTGTTTTTT.

In DNA form, the CDR3 reads TGTGCCAGCAGTTTGTGGGGCCCAAACACTGAAGCTTTCTTT. Its protein is CASSLWGPNTEAFF. J is TRBJ1-1 and V is TRBV12-3 or TRBV12-4, with a possible D match to TRBD1 (5 bases). This CDR3 comprises 14 residues. Trimming shortened V by 3 bases and J by 2 bases, and 10 bases separated the two germline ends.

This chain links TRBV10-3 with TRBJ2-3; 12 bases align to TRBD2. The germline V gene has CDR1 ENHRY and CDR2 SYGVKD. The length of the CDR3 is 18 residues. After removal of 10 bases from V and 1 base from J, the junction contained 15 bases not matched to a gene. The DNA of the CDR3 is TGTGCCACCCGAAATCTAGCGGGAGGGCTCGCCGGCACAGATACGCAGTATTTT. Protein: CATRNLAGGLAGTDTQYF.

The rearrangement joins TRBV28 to TRBJ1-2, with TRBD1 as a possible D gene (5 bases). V shed 11 bases and J shed 8 bases, with 15 bases lying between them. The CDR3 is 11 residues long. The V gene's germline CDR1 is MDHEN and CDR2 SYDVKM. In nucleotides, the CDR3 is TGTGCCGGTTACCGGGACGGCGGCTACACCTTC. Protein: CAGYRDGGYTF.

The genes are TRBV24-1 and TRBJ2-3; TRBD2 matches at 11 bases. V shed 3 bases and J 5 bases; nucleotides not matched to a gene: 3. CDR3 length equals 15 residues. Germline V gene data show CDR1 as KGHDR and CDR2 as SFDVKD. CDR3: CATSDTGTSGDTQYF. The CDR3 bases are TGTGCCACCAGTGATACCGGGACTAGCGGAGATACGCAGTATTTT.

The V call is TRBV5-5, the J call TRBJ2-7; 7 nucleotides align to TRBD1. The V gene's germline CDR1 is SGHKS and CDR2 YYEKEE (reference sequence). The CDR3 is 15 amino acids. Losses at the gene ends were 0 bases for V and 0 bases for J; bases not matched to a gene: 3. This CDR3 reads CASSLARGSSYEQYF. DNA for the CDR3: TGTGCCAGCAGCTTGGCCAGGGGGAGCTCCTACGAGCAGTACTTC.

The chain joins TRBV12-3 or TRBV12-4 to TRBJ1-4, with 8 bases identical to TRBD1. This CDR3 spans 15 amino acids. The V gene end was trimmed by 4 bases and the J gene end by 8 bases; junction bases not matched to a gene: 9. The CDR3 DNA sequence: TGTGCCAGCAGTTCAGACAGGGGATGGCGCGAAAAACTGTTTTTT. Translating gives CASSSDRGWREKLFF.

V usage is TRBV4-2 and J usage is TRBJ2-1; 13 positions agree with TRBD2. The CDR3 is 17 amino acids. V shed 1 base and J 5 bases; nucleotides not matched to a gene: 5. The V gene's germline CDR1 is LGHNA and CDR2 YNFKEQ. This CDR3 is CASSQVTSGRSNNEQFF. For the CDR3, the DNA is TGTGCCAGCAGCCAAGTGACTAGCGGGAGGAGTAACAATGAGCAGTTCTTC.

This clonotype was counted a few times. The chain couples TRBV12-3 or TRBV12-4 to TRBJ1-5; D unresolved. V was shortened by 1 base and J by 12 bases, with 13 bases between the two germline ends. There are 13 residues in the CDR3. CDR3 DNA: TGTGCCAGCAGTTTAGTCTATGGTGGCGACCAGCATTTT. This codes for CASSLVYGGDQHF.

The chain recombines TRBV2 with TRBJ2-4, with 9 bases fitting TRBD1. Germline CDR1 is SNHLY and CDR2 is FYNNEI. This CDR3 region has 17 residues. V was clipped by 5 bases and J by 2 bases; unmatched bases: 10. This chain's CDR3 is CASSHSTGTGSKNIQYF. The DNA of the CDR3 is TGTGCCAGCAGTCATTCTACCGGGACAGGGTCCAAAAACATTCAGTACTTC.

The gene calls are TRBV7-2 and TRBJ2-1; 7 nucleotides line up with TRBD1. V was pared by 0 bases and J by 7 bases, with 6 bases of the junction left unmatched. This CDR3 contains 15 residues. The germline CDR1 and CDR2 sequences are SGHTA and FQGNSA. In DNA, the CDR3 is TGTGCCAGCAGCTTAGCTCGACAGGGTGTAAATGAGCAGTTCTTC. It codes for CASSLARQGVNEQFF.

This clonotype was seen many times. This sequence joins TRBV12-3 or TRBV12-4 and TRBJ1-1; possible D gene TRBD1, 5 bases. Trimming removed 3 bases at V and 1 base at J, with 9 bases between. This CDR3 region has 14 residues. The CDR3 DNA reads as TGTGCCAGCAGTTTCGACAGAACGAACACTGAAGCTTTCTTT. It encodes CASSFDRTNTEAFF.

V gene TRBV20-1 combines with J gene TRBJ2-1; D might be TRBD2 (6 bases). Germline assignment: CDR1 DFQATT and CDR2 SNEGSKA (reference sequence). This CDR3 contains 18 residues. V was shortened by 1 base and J by 0 bases, with 19 bases between the two germline ends. The CDR3 nucleotides are TGCAGTGCTAGAGGCCGGCCGGACTACTACAGCTCCTACAATGAGCAGTTCTTC. Translated, it gives CSARGRPDYYSSYNEQFF.

The chain has TRBV29-1 and TRBJ1-1; 10 bases line up with TRBD1. The CDR3 runs 14 residues. Losses at the gene ends were 6 bases for V and 5 bases for J; bases not matched to a gene: 9. The germline V gene has CDR1 SQVTM and CDR2 ANQGSEA. The chain's CDR3 is CSVGQGSVWTEAFF. As DNA, the CDR3 is TGCAGCGTGGGACAGGGGAGCGTATGGACTGAAGCTTTCTTT.

V usage is TRBV7-9 and J usage is TRBJ2-2; no firm D call. This CDR3 has 13 residues. V was pared by 4 bases and J by 3 bases, with 6 bases between. In germline, CDR1 is SEHNR, CDR2 FQNEAQ (reference sequence). CDR3 sequence: CASSSPDTGELFF. The DNA for the CDR3 is TGTGCCAGCAGCTCGCCCGACACCGGGGAGCTGTTTTTT. Based on the CDR3 plus reference TRBV7-9 and TRBJ2-2, the full variable domain is DTGVSQNPRHKITKRGQNVTFRCDPISEHNRLYWYRQTLGQGPEFLTYFQNEAQLEKSRLLSDRFSAERPKGSFSTLEIQRTEQGDSAMYLCASSSPDTGELFFGEGSRLTVL.

CDR3 sequence (DNA): TGCGCCAGCAGCCAAGACCCATGGAACACTGAAGCTTTCTTT. It translates to CASSQDPWNTEAFF. This chain joins TRBV4-3 and TRBJ1-1; D is uncertain. Per germline, CDR1 LGHNA and CDR2 YSLEER. The CDR3 has 14 amino acids. Trimming removed 0 bases from V and 1 base from J, with 6 bases in between.

This clonotype was counted many times. The chain is built from TRBV5-1 and TRBJ1-1; 8 nucleotides agree with TRBD1. Unmatched junction bases numbered 4, after V lost 6 bases and J lost 0 bases. Germline-derived CDR1 and CDR2 are SGHRS and YFSETQ. This CDR3 is 14 amino acids long. The CDR3 DNA reads as TGCGCCAGCAAACGGACAGGGATGAACACTGAAGCTTTCTTT. Protein: CASKRTGMNTEAFF.

This clonotype was recorded only once. The chain joins TRBV12-3 or TRBV12-4 to TRBJ1-5; no clear D gene. The CDR3 sequence is 14 residues long. Trimming removed 3 bases from V and 2 bases from J, with 8 bases in between. CDR3 loop: CASSFRFGNQPQHF. The CDR3 DNA follows: TGTGCCAGCAGTTTTCGGTTTGGCAATCAGCCCCAGCATTTT.

On this clonotype: It is likely a read error, because the conserved phenylalanine at the end of the CDR3 is missing. This chain uses TRBV5-6 with TRBJ2-2, with unresolved D. V lost 3 bases, J lost 4 bases, and 16 bases lay in between. Germline V gene data show CDR1 as SGHDT and CDR2 as YYEEEE. The CDR3 extends over 16 amino acids. The CDR3 here is CASSSLLRAGTGELFI. The CDR3 nucleotides read TGTGCCAGCAGCTCTCTACTAAGGGCAGGCACCGGGGAGCTGTTTATT.

The CDR3 bases are TGTGCCAGCAGCTACTTTTCGACGGATTCGGCCTACGAGCAGTACTTC. It yields the protein CASSYFSTDSAYEQYF. This sequence joins TRBV7-2 and TRBJ2-7; D call uncertain. This CDR3 is built from 16 residues. Germline V gene sequence: CDR1 SGHTA, CDR2 FQGNSA. Trimming shortened V by 4 bases and J by 2 bases, and 18 bases separated the two germline ends. Full variable domain (outside the CDR3, taken from reference TRBV7-2 and TRBJ2-7): GAGVSQSPSNKVTEKGKDVELRCDPISGHTALYWYRQSLGQGLEFLIYFQGNSAPDKSGLPSDRFSAERTGGSVSTLTIQRTQQEDSAVYLCASSYFSTDSAYEQYFGPGTRLTVT.

The chain joins TRBV29-1 to TRBJ2-7, with 8 nucleotides matching TRBD2. The J segment lost 0 bases and the V segment lost 5 bases, leaving 9 bases of the junction unmatched. The CDR3 sequence is 15 residues long. Germline V gene lookup returns CDR1 SQVTM and CDR2 ANQGSEA. The CDR3 DNA reads as TGCAGCGTTCGGGGGGGGGTCGGGGCCTCCTACGAGCAGTACTTC. Amino acids: CSVRGGVGASYEQYF.

This clonotype was seen a handful of times. The V and J genes are TRBV25-1 and TRBJ1-3, with no clear D. The CDR3 is made up of 12 amino acids. Germline CDR1 MGHDK, CDR2 SYGVNS. The germline V and J ends were trimmed by 3 bases and 3 bases, with 3 bases remaining between them. Here the CDR3 DNA reads TGTGCCAGCAGTGATTATGGAAACACCATATATTTT. Protein: CASSDYGNTIYF.

This chain joins TRBV12-3 or TRBV12-4 and TRBJ2-3; D is unresolved. The CDR3 totals 14 residues. V was shortened by 8 bases and J by 3 bases, with 15 bases between the two germline ends. The CDR3 nucleotides read TGTGCCAGCCAACCCGGGCCCAGGACAGATACGCAGTATTTT. Residues: CASQPGPRTDTQYF.

The V call is TRBV7-2, the J call TRBJ2-5; 9 nucleotides agree with TRBD1. The CDR3 extends over 15 amino acids. Trimming cost V 1 base and J 6 bases; bases outside gene matches: 6. The germline V gene has CDR1 SGHTA and CDR2 FQGNSA. Here the CDR3 reads CASSLDRGRRQTQYF. In DNA, the CDR3 is TGTGCCAGCAGCTTAGACAGGGGGCGCAGGCAGACCCAGTACTTC.

This chain links TRBV7-8 with TRBJ1-4; TRBD1 matches 9 bases. This CDR3 has 14 residues. Unmatched junction bases numbered 2, after V lost 4 bases and J lost 5 bases. Germline V gene sequence: CDR1 SGHVS, CDR2 FQNEAQ. The chain's CDR3 is CASSWTGENEKLFF. DNA for the CDR3: TGTGCCAGCAGCTGGACAGGGGAAAATGAAAAACTGTTTTTT.

This clonotype was found a few times. This chain links TRBV19 with TRBJ1-1; no clear D. CDR1 and CDR2 (germline): LNHDA, SQIVND (reference sequence). V was pared by 0 bases and J by 3 bases, with 5 bases between. The CDR3 is 13 residues long. The CDR3 reads CASSIEVYTEAFF. As DNA, the CDR3 is TGTGCCAGTAGTATAGAGGTCTACACTGAAGCTTTCTTT. Full variable domain (missing parts from reference TRBV19 and TRBJ1-1): DGGITQSPKYLFRKEGQNVTLSCEQNLNHDAMYWYRQDPGQGLRLIYYSQIVNDFQKGDIAEGYSVSREKKESFPLTVTSAQKNPTAFYLCASSIEVYTEAFFGQGTRLTVV.